These 29 T cell receptor beta chains share one sample of origin, sequenced in a study of STAT5B mutations in CD4+ large granular lymphocyte leukemia. The assay was immunoSEQ multiplex PCR, and TCRdb's table has in-frame clones only and misses some. The sample yields 30,000 to 40,000 clones, around 76% seen once. Input material: CD4+ T cells from blood buffy coats. All receptors come from a human donor in good health.

V gene TRBV5-1 combines with J gene TRBJ2-7; 11 positions agree with TRBD1. This CDR3 is 14 amino acids long. Losses at the gene ends were 3 bases for V and 5 bases for J; bases not matched to a gene: 4. CDR1 and CDR2 from the germline V gene are SGHRS and YFSETQ. The CDR3 is CASSWGDRGNEQYF. The DNA of the CDR3 is TGCGCCAGCAGCTGGGGGGACAGGGGGAACGAGCAGTACTTC.

The chain joins TRBV29-1 to TRBJ2-3; 10 bases are shared with TRBD2. CDR3 length: 16 residues. The V gene end was trimmed by 5 bases and the J gene end by 6 bases; junction bases not matched to a gene: 14. Germline-derived CDR1 and CDR2 are SQVTM and ANQGSEA. CDR3 coding DNA: TGCAGCGTTATAATTTTACTAGCGGGAATAGGGGATACGCAGTATTTT. This translates into CSVIILLAGIGDTQYF.

The chain carries TRBV10-3 and TRBJ1-2; 7 nucleotides line up with TRBD1. The CDR3 runs 13 residues. Germline trimming cut 7 bases from V and 3 bases from J; bases unmatched to any gene: 5. Germline CDR1 is ENHRY and CDR2 is SYGVKD. CDR3 sequence (DNA): TGTGCCATCAAGGTTCAGGGGGACTATGGCTACACCTTC. Amino acid sequence: CAIKVQGDYGYTF.

CDR3 in amino acids: CASSRESSNQPQHF. The CDR3 coding sequence is TGTGCCAGCAGTCGCGAGTCGAGCAATCAGCCCCAGCATTTT. The chain joins TRBV2 to TRBJ1-5, with D hard to call. CDR3 length: 14 residues. Germline CDR1 and CDR2: SNHLY and FYNNEI. Deletions cut 5 bases from V and 1 base from J, with 9 bases between.

The J gene is TRBJ1-5, the V gene TRBV6-1; D ambiguous. The CDR3 consists of 14 residues. Germline values: CDR1 MNHNS, CDR2 SASEGT. The V end lost 4 bases, the J end lost 1 base, and 8 bases lay between the germline ends. The CDR3 loop is CASSVSRSNQPQHF. The CDR3 nucleotides read TGTGCCAGCAGTGTCAGCAGGAGCAATCAGCCCCAGCATTTT.

The chain recombines TRBV6-1 with TRBJ1-6; D not resolved. CDR3 size: 13 residues. Germline loops: CDR1 MNHNS, CDR2 SASEGT. Trimming removed 1 base at V and 10 bases at J, with 8 bases between. The CDR3: CASSEGAGSPLHF. CDR3 nucleotides: TGTGCCAGCAGTGAAGGGGCGGGCTCACCCCTCCACTTT.

This clone showed up just a few times. The V call is TRBV27, the J call TRBJ1-2, with 10 bases that match TRBD1. CDR1 and CDR2 from the germline V gene are MNHEY and SMNVEV (reference sequence). Germline trimming cut 4 bases from V and 8 bases from J; bases unmatched to any gene: 13. CDR3 size: 16 residues. The CDR3: CASSSPPGQGSEGYTF. In nucleotides, the CDR3 is TGTGCCAGCAGTTCGCCGCCGGGACAGGGGAGTGAAGGCTACACCTTC.

The chain links TRBV2 to TRBJ1-5, with D possibly matching TRBD1 (5 bases). From germline, CDR1 is SNHLY and CDR2 FYNNEI. This CDR3 has 16 residues. The V end lost 4 bases, the J end lost 6 bases, and 19 bases lay between the germline ends. The CDR3 DNA reads TGTGCCAGCAGTGTCCGTAGCGGGCAGGGAAGTCAGCCCCAGCATTTT. Amino acid sequence: CASSVRSGQGSQPQHF.

The chain links TRBV7-3 to TRBJ2-2; TRBD1 matches 12 bases. V was clipped by 5 bases and J by 3 bases; unmatched bases: 10. Germline V gives CDR1 SGHTA, CDR2 FQGTGA. This CDR3 comprises 18 residues. CDR3 DNA: TGTGCCAGCAGCCCCAGGGACAGGGGGCAGGACGACACCGGGGAGCTGTTTTTT. Protein: CASSPRDRGQDDTGELFF.

The V and J genes are TRBV11-3 and TRBJ2-2; the D gene is possibly TRBD2 (5 bases). Looked up from germline, CDR1 is SGHNT and CDR2 is YENEEA. Trimming stripped 5 bases from V and 7 bases from J, with 17 bases between. There are 15 residues in the CDR3. CDR3 DNA sequence: TGTGCCAGCAGCCCCCATAGAGGGATCGGCGGGGAGCTGTTTTTT. Protein product: CASSPHRGIGGELFF.

This chain links TRBV7-2 with TRBJ1-2, with D possibly being TRBD1 (5 bases). Germline V gene data show CDR1 as SGHTA and CDR2 as FQGNSA. V was clipped by 1 base and J by 8 bases, with 14 bases between them. CDR3 length: 14 amino acids. CDR3 DNA sequence: TGTGCCAGCAGCTTAGGGCCGGGGGGACGAGGCTACACCTTC. It encodes CASSLGPGGRGYTF. Filled out from reference TRBV7-2 and TRBJ1-2, the complete variable domain reads GAGVSQSPSNKVTEKGKDVELRCDPISGHTALYWYRQSLGQGLEFLIYFQGNSAPDKSGLPSDRFSAERTGGSVSTLTIQRTQQEDSAVYLCASSLGPGGRGYTFGSGTRLTVV.

The rearrangement uses TRBV27 and TRBJ2-1; TRBD2 matches 12 bases. The trim removed 4 bases at V and 4 bases at J, leaving 8 bases unmatched. CDR3 length: 17 amino acids. CDR1 is MNHEY, CDR2 SMNVEV, per germline (reference sequence). The CDR3 is CASSSPRLAGEYNEQFF. As DNA, the CDR3 is TGTGCCAGCAGTTCCCCCCGACTAGCGGGGGAGTACAATGAGCAGTTCTTC.

V is TRBV5-1 and J is TRBJ2-5; maybe TRBD1 (6 bases). CDR1 is SGHRS, CDR2 YFSETQ, per germline. The CDR3 has 13 residues. V was pared by 2 bases and J by 3 bases, with 8 bases between. The CDR3 DNA reads TGCGCCAGCAGCTTACAGGGAAAAGAGACCCAGTACTTC. It codes for CASSLQGKETQYF.

The chain carries TRBV7-9 and TRBJ1-2; D ambiguous. Trimming removed 5 bases at V and 4 bases at J, with 11 bases between. The CDR3 has 13 residues. Germline V lookup: CDR1 SEHNR, CDR2 FQNEAQ (reference sequence). CDR3 protein: CASSPRQFYGYTF. The CDR3 DNA follows: TGTGCCAGCAGCCCCCGGCAGTTCTATGGCTACACCTTC.

This chain uses TRBV4-2 with TRBJ2-5, with 7 nucleotides matching TRBD1. Germline V gives CDR1 LGHNA, CDR2 YNFKEQ. V was pared by 3 bases and J by 5 bases, with 12 bases of the junction left unmatched. The CDR3 is 16 residues long. The CDR3 DNA reads as TGTGCCAGCAGCCAGGGCGACAGGGATGTCCTGGAGACCCAGTACTTC. This gives the protein CASSQGDRDVLETQYF.

V gene TRBV10-3 combines with J gene TRBJ1-2; TRBD1 matches at 7 bases. The CDR3 sequence is 15 residues long. Germline loops: CDR1 ENHRY, CDR2 SYGVKD. The trim removed 6 bases at V and 7 bases at J, leaving 14 bases unmatched. The CDR3 loop is CAIRQTEGAGSGYTF. In DNA, the CDR3 is TGTGCCATCAGGCAAACAGAGGGGGCAGGGAGTGGCTACACCTTC.

This clone showed up just a few times. The chain carries TRBV5-5 and TRBJ2-2, with D unresolved. The CDR3 sequence is 16 residues long. Germline-derived CDR1 and CDR2 are SGHKS and YYEKEE (reference sequence). The V gene lost 2 bases and the J gene lost 4 bases, with 15 bases spanning the gap. This CDR3 reads CASSLTGFLSTGELFF. Here the CDR3 DNA reads TGTGCCAGCAGCTTAACGGGTTTCTTGAGCACCGGGGAGCTGTTTTTT.

The rearrangement uses TRBV2 and TRBJ1-2; TRBD1 might be the D (5 bases). The germline V and J ends were trimmed by 8 bases and 5 bases, with 12 bases remaining between them. CDR3 size: 12 residues. Germline assignment: CDR1 SNHLY and CDR2 FYNNEI. The CDR3 loop is CASLGLRYGYTF. In DNA form, the CDR3 reads TGTGCCAGCCTGGGGCTACGTTATGGCTACACCTTC.

The gene calls are TRBV2 and TRBJ2-7; D could derive from TRBD1 or TRBD2 (5 bases each). CDR3 length: 13 amino acids. In germline, CDR1 is SNHLY, CDR2 FYNNEI. Trimming cost V 6 bases and J 6 bases, with 15 bases left between them. The CDR3 coding sequence is TGTGCCAGCAGGATTGAGGGGAAATCCGAGCAGTACTTC. Its translation is CASRIEGKSEQYF.

There are a few counts of this clone. This sequence joins TRBV2 and TRBJ1-4; no definite D call. Germline loops: CDR1 SNHLY, CDR2 FYNNEI. The germline V and J ends were trimmed by 6 bases and 5 bases, with 4 bases remaining between them. The CDR3 totals 11 residues. The CDR3 nucleotides read TGTGCCAGCAGAAGAAATGAAAAACTGTTTTTT. This translates into CASRRNEKLFF. The full variable domain, completed using reference TRBV2 and TRBJ1-4, is EPEVTQTPSHQVTQMGQEVILRCVPISNHLYFYWYRQILGQKVEFLVSFYNNEISEKSEIFDDQFSVERPDGSNFTLKIRSTKLEDSAMYFCASRRNEKLFFGSGTQLSVL.

This clone appeared a few times. This chain links TRBV7-9 with TRBJ2-7; 10 bases are shared with TRBD1. CDR3 length: 16 residues. V shed 6 bases and J 3 bases; nucleotides not matched to a gene: 11. Germline CDR1 SEHNR, CDR2 FQNEAQ (reference sequence). The CDR3 DNA sequence: TGTGCCAGCAGGCCCTCCCCCGGGACAGGGGACTACGAGCAGTACTTC. It specifies CASRPSPGTGDYEQYF.

The chain recombines TRBV18 with TRBJ1-5; D gene ambiguous. This CDR3 spans 16 amino acids. V was cut by 2 bases and J by 0 bases, with 11 bases left in between. The germline V gene has CDR1 KGHSH and CDR2 LQKENI. The CDR3 nucleotides are TGTGCCAGCTCACCAATGGCAGTCAATAGCAATCAGCCCCAGCATTTT. Translating gives CASSPMAVNSNQPQHF.

The chain couples TRBV5-1 to TRBJ2-1, with 9 bases fitting TRBD2. The germline V gene has CDR1 SGHRS and CDR2 YFSETQ. J lost 8 bases, V lost 0 bases, and 6 bases had no gene match. There are 15 residues in the CDR3. This chain's CDR3 is CASSLGSGRLYEQFF. CDR3 nucleotides: TGCGCCAGCAGCTTGGGGAGCGGGAGGCTCTATGAGCAGTTCTTC.

The rearrangement joins TRBV5-1 to TRBJ2-1, with a tentative D call TRBD2 (6 bases). The V and J ends lost 0 bases and 4 bases respectively, with 14 bases between them. This CDR3 spans 16 amino acids. Germline V lookup: CDR1 SGHRS, CDR2 YFSETQ. As DNA, the CDR3 is TGCGCCAGCAGCTTGGCCCAAGGACTACCTTACAATGAGCAGTTCTTC. It encodes CASSLAQGLPYNEQFF.

This clone was recorded once. The gene calls are TRBV5-4 and TRBJ2-5; tentative D call: TRBD1 (8 bases). Germline V CDR1 and CDR2: SGHNT, YYREEE (reference sequence). This CDR3 region has 16 residues. The V end was cut by 5 bases, the J end by 2 bases, with 19 bases between. The CDR3 region has the DNA TGTGCCAGCAGATACCGACAGGGGAGGGGGCAAGAGACCCAGTACTTC. Translated: CASRYRQGRGQETQYF.

The chain recombines TRBV15 with TRBJ2-3, with TRBD2 identical over 9 bases. Germline V gene lookup returns CDR1 LNHNV and CDR2 YYDKDF (reference sequence). V shed 0 bases and J 5 bases; nucleotides not matched to a gene: 3. CDR3 length: 15 residues. CDR3 DNA sequence: TGTGCCACCAGCAGAGATTTACTAGCGGGAGATACGCAGTATTTT. Protein: CATSRDLLAGDTQYF.

The J gene is TRBJ2-7, the V gene TRBV7-2, with D possibly matching TRBD1 (6 bases). Germline V gene sequence: CDR1 SGHTA, CDR2 FQGNSA. The CDR3 loop spans 15 amino acids. The V end was cut by 3 bases, the J end by 1 base, with 13 bases between. In DNA form, the CDR3 reads TGTGCCAGCAGCTTCCGAACAGGGCCGTCCTACGAGCAGTACTTC. It encodes CASSFRTGPSYEQYF.

V gene TRBV25-1 combines with J gene TRBJ1-1, with D uncertain. V was pared by 4 bases and J by 3 bases, with 12 bases between. CDR1 MGHDK and CDR2 SYGVNS come from the germline V gene. The CDR3 has 14 residues. CDR3 region: CASSAGDRYTEAFF. The CDR3 coding sequence is TGTGCCAGCAGTGCTGGGGATAGGTACACTGAAGCTTTCTTT.

The chain recombines TRBV18 with TRBJ2-1, with D possibly being TRBD2 (6 bases). This CDR3 is 15 amino acids long. Trimming shortened V by 3 bases and J by 0 bases, and 9 bases separated the two germline ends. Germline V gene lookup returns CDR1 KGHSH and CDR2 LQKENI. The CDR3 here is CASSPLASSYNEQFF. CDR3 nucleotides: TGTGCCAGCTCACCTCTAGCGAGCTCCTACAATGAGCAGTTCTTC.